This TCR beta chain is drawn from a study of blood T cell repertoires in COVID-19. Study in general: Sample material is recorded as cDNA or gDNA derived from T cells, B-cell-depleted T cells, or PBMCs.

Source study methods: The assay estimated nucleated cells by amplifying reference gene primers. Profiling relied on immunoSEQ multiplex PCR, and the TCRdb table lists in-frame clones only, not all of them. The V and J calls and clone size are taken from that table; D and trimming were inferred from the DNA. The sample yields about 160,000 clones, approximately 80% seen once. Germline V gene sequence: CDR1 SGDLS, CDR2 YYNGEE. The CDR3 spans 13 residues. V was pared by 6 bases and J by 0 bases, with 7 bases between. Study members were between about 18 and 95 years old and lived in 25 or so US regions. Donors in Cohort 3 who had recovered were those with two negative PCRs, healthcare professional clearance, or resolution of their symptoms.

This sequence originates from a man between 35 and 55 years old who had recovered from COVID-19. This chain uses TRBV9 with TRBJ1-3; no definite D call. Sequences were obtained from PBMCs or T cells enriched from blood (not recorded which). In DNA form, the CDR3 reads TGTGCCAGCAATTCAGGCTCTGGAAACACCATATATTTT. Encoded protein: CASNSGSGNTIYF.